The next 20 T cell receptor beta chains were all read from a single sample in a study of molecular identifiers for immune sequencing clone quantification. Using its own MiXCR run on the PCR reads, TCRdb lists one record per CDR3 protein. The table records about 630,000 distinct CDR3 sequences, roughly 27% of them present only once. Sample: naive CD8+ T cells from blood, with Jurkat cell RNA spiked in. Subset here: FACS-sorted CD8+CD4-CCR7+CD45RA+ naive T cells. These receptors all stem from a human donor in good health. Some libraries in this study had Jurkat cell RNA spiked in.

V gene TRBV7-9 combines with J gene TRBJ1-1; TRBD1 agrees at 8 bases. V dropped 4 bases and J dropped 0; count of bases not matched to a gene: 7. The CDR3 sequence is 16 residues long. Germline V gives CDR1 SEHNR, CDR2 FQNEAQ (reference sequence). The CDR3 sequence: CASSSYRGFMNTEAFF. CDR3 coding DNA: TGTGCCAGCAGCTCATACAGGGGGTTCATGAACACTGAAGCTTTCTTT.

As regards this clonotype: This may be a read error: a much more frequent sequence differs by one nucleotide. The chain recombines TRBV5-1 with TRBJ1-1; TRBD1 aligns across 7 bases. In germline, CDR1 is SGHRS, CDR2 YFSETQ. The CDR3 sequence is 16 residues long. V lost 5 bases and J lost 4; bases outside the gene matches: 14. As DNA, the CDR3 is TGCGCCAGCAGTTATCACACCGACAGGGAGGGCACTGAAGCTTTCTTT. This codes for CASSYHTDREGTEAFF.

This clonotype was seen repeatedly, ten times or more. The V gene is TRBV7-9, the J gene TRBJ2-3; TRBD2 matches at 10 bases. V shed 4 bases, J shed 5 bases, and the junction held 3 bases outside the gene matches. The CDR3 consists of 14 residues. Looked up from germline, CDR1 is SEHNR and CDR2 is FQNEAQ (reference sequence). The CDR3 here is CASSSAGGRDTQYF. The CDR3 DNA is TGTGCCAGCAGCTCAGCGGGAGGGAGAGATACGCAGTATTTT. The whole variable domain, filled in from reference TRBV7-9 and TRBJ2-3, reads DTGVSQNPRHKITKRGQNVTFRCDPISEHNRLYWYRQTLGQGPEFLTYFQNEAQLEKSRLLSDRFSAERPKGSFSTLEIQRTEQGDSAMYLCASSSAGGRDTQYFGPGTRLTVL.

In the case of this clonotype: No conserved phenylalanine or tryptophan is present at the end of the CDR3, so a read error is the likely explanation. This chain joins TRBV6-2 or TRBV6-3 and TRBJ1-1; TRBD1 matches 7 bases. With 5 bases clipped from V and 11 bases from J, the junction kept 8 bases outside the gene matches. This CDR3 region has 12 residues. CDR1 and CDR2 from the germline V gene are MNHEY and SVGEGT. The chain's CDR3 is CASSPPGTEAFS. The CDR3 DNA reads TGTGCCAGCAGTCCACCCGGGACAGAGGCTTTCTCT.

The chain links TRBV4-1 to TRBJ2-1; 9 bases agree with TRBD1. Per the germline V gene, CDR1 is MGHRA and CDR2 is YSYEKL. With 3 bases clipped from V and 4 bases from J, the junction kept 10 bases outside the gene matches. The CDR3 is 17 residues long. The CDR3 loop reads CASSQRGQGNLYNEQFF. In DNA, the CDR3 is TGCGCCAGCAGCCAGAGAGGACAGGGGAACCTTTACAATGAGCAGTTCTTC.

This clonotype was counted ten times or more. V and J are TRBV6-5 and TRBJ2-3; no clear D. V shed 6 bases and J shed 6 bases, with 10 bases lying between them. Germline V gives CDR1 MNHEY, CDR2 SVGAGI. The CDR3 spans 12 residues. The CDR3 loop reads CASRTGWDTQYF. As DNA, the CDR3 is TGTGCCAGCAGGACCGGATGGGATACGCAGTATTTT.

This clonotype was detected a few times. This chain links TRBV28 with TRBJ2-4; tentative D call: TRBD2 (6 bases). V was pared by 2 bases and J by 9 bases, with 14 bases between. The germline V gene encodes CDR1 MDHEN and CDR2 SYDVKM. The CDR3 runs to 14 residues. CDR3 DNA: TGTGCCAGCAGTTTAGTAAGGGAAGCGGGCATTCAGTACTTC. Protein product: CASSLVREAGIQYF.

This clonotype was counted ten times or more. The chain links TRBV9 to TRBJ1-1; perhaps TRBD1 as D (5 bases). Trimming removed 0 bases from V and 0 bases from J, with 12 bases in between. The CDR3 consists of 16 residues. The germline CDR1 and CDR2 sequences are SGDLS and YYNGEE. CDR3 nucleotide sequence: TGTGCCAGCAGCGTAGGGGCGGGGGAACTGAACACTGAAGCTTTCTTT. This sequence encodes CASSVGAGELNTEAFF.

Worth noting for this clonotype: The conserved phenylalanine or tryptophan normally closing the CDR3 is absent here, so this likely arose from a read error. The rearrangement links TRBV4-3 to TRBJ2-7; tentative D call: TRBD1 (5 bases). There are 13 residues in the CDR3. Germline loops: CDR1 LGHNA, CDR2 YSLEER. Trimming pared 2 bases from V and 5 bases from J, leaving 10 bases between. CDR3 nucleotides: TGCGCCAGCAGCCAAATAGGCAGGGACGAGCAGTACCTC. This codes for CASSQIGRDEQYL.

The chain links TRBV6-5 to TRBJ1-5; D is unclear. The CDR3 contains 14 residues. In germline, CDR1 is MNHEY, CDR2 SVGAGI. V gave up 5 bases and J gave up 3 bases, with 11 bases separating them. CDR3 region: CASSQWGNNQPQHF. The CDR3 DNA is TGTGCCAGCAGTCAATGGGGAAACAATCAGCCCCAGCATTTT.

Many counts were recorded for this clonotype. J is TRBJ2-3 and V is TRBV24-1; 8 bases fit TRBD2. The germline CDR1 and CDR2 sequences are KGHDR and SFDVKD. The V and J ends lost 4 bases and 2 bases, in that order; junction bases with no gene match: 7. This CDR3 has 16 residues. CDR3 bases: TGTGCCACCAGTGAAGACACGGGACTAGTCACAGATACGCAGTATTTT. This gives the protein CATSEDTGLVTDTQYF.

This clonotype was counted ten times or more. This chain links TRBV7-9 with TRBJ2-7; D possibly corresponds to TRBD1 (6 bases). CDR1 is SEHNR and CDR2 is FQNEAQ in the germline V gene (reference sequence). The CDR3 spans 14 residues. The V gene lost 4 bases and the J gene lost 3 bases, with 13 bases spanning the gap. This chain's CDR3 is CASSSLGGDYEQYF. The CDR3 DNA is TGTGCCAGCAGCTCCCTAGGGGGAGACTACGAGCAGTACTTC. The full variable domain, completed using reference TRBV7-9 and TRBJ2-7, is DTGVSQNPRHKITKRGQNVTFRCDPISEHNRLYWYRQTLGQGPEFLTYFQNEAQLEKSRLLSDRFSAERPKGSFSTLEIQRTEQGDSAMYLCASSSLGGDYEQYFGPGTRLTVT.

On this clonotype: Being one base from a much bigger clone, this may be a read error. Without the conserved terminal phenylalanine or tryptophan, this CDR3 likely stems from a read error. The rearrangement links TRBV12-5 to TRBJ2-4; possible D gene TRBD1, 5 bases. Trimming took 5 bases from V and 6 from J, leaving 23 bases between them. This CDR3 has 17 residues. Germline assignment: CDR1 LGHNT and CDR2 FRNRAP. The CDR3 DNA sequence: TGTGCTAGTGGTCTCCTTCCCGGACACGGAAAACCAAACATTCAGTACTCC. This encodes CASGLLPGHGKPNIQYS.

The genes are TRBV6-1 and TRBJ1-5; TRBD1 matches at 10 bases. The V gene's germline CDR1 is MNHNS and CDR2 SASEGT. Unmatched junction bases numbered 2, after V lost 4 bases and J lost 2 bases. There are 15 residues in the CDR3. The CDR3 coding sequence is TGTGCCAGCAGTGCGGACAGGGGGGGCAATCAGCCCCAGCATTTT. Translated: CASSADRGGNQPQHF.

This clonotype was found many times. The chain is built from TRBV29-1 and TRBJ2-7; D is unclear. Germline lookup yields CDR1 SQVTM and CDR2 ANQGSEA. The length of the CDR3 is 13 residues. Trimming cost V 6 bases and J 2 bases, with 14 bases left between them. The CDR3 bases are TGCAGCGTCGTGAGACTGGAAGCCTACGAGCAGTACTTC. Amino acids: CSVVRLEAYEQYF.

This rearrangement joins TRBV15 to TRBJ1-5; 7 nucleotides line up with TRBD1. The CDR3 totals 15 residues. CDR1 and CDR2 from the germline V gene are LNHNV and YYDKDF (reference sequence). The J segment lost 7 bases and the V segment lost 0 bases, leaving 6 bases of the junction unmatched. The CDR3 DNA sequence: TGTGCCACCAGCAGAGATGCAGGGGGAGGCCAGCCCCAGCATTTT. It codes for CATSRDAGGGQPQHF. The variable domain in full, completed from reference TRBV15 and TRBJ1-5, reads DAMVIQNPRYQVTQFGKPVTLSCSQTLNHNVMYWYQQKSSQAPKLLFHYYDKDFNNEADTPDNFQSRRPNTSFCFLDIRSPGLGDTAMYLCATSRDAGGGQPQHFGDGTRLSIL.

This clonotype was seen a handful of times. This chain connects TRBV27 to TRBJ1-5, with 8 bases matching TRBD1. The CDR3 loop spans 15 amino acids. Per germline, CDR1 MNHEY and CDR2 SMNVEV (reference sequence). J gave up 6 bases and V 3 bases, and 7 bases lay outside the gene matches. Here the CDR3 reads CASSLGGQGGQPQHF. Written as DNA, the CDR3 is TGTGCCAGCAGTTTGGGTGGACAGGGCGGTCAGCCCCAGCATTTT.

In its sample, this clonotype was seen a few times. The J gene is TRBJ2-3, the V gene TRBV27; TRBD1 might be the D (7 bases). V was clipped by 4 bases and J by 4 bases, with 21 bases between them. Germline CDR1 MNHEY, CDR2 SMNVEV (reference sequence). The CDR3 sequence is 17 residues long. The CDR3 DNA follows: TGTGCCAGCAGTTCATCCATCCGGAGGGGGCAAGCAGATACGCAGTATTTT. Its protein product is CASSSSIRRGQADTQYF.

In its sample, this clonotype was seen many times. This sequence joins TRBV2 and TRBJ2-3; 8 bases agree with TRBD2. Losses at the gene ends were 2 bases for V and 3 bases for J; bases not matched to a gene: 4. Looked up from germline, CDR1 is SNHLY and CDR2 is FYNNEI. There are 15 residues in the CDR3. CDR3 protein: CASSEPGLGTDTQYF. The CDR3 coding sequence is TGTGCCAGCAGTGAACCGGGACTAGGGACAGATACGCAGTATTTT.

This clonotype was detected ten times or more. This chain connects TRBV4-3 to TRBJ1-1; D remains ambiguous. V lost 2 bases to trimming and J lost 5 bases, with 9 bases between them. CDR1 LGHNA and CDR2 YSLEER come from the germline V gene. There are 13 residues in the CDR3. CDR3 coding DNA: TGCGCCAGCAGCCAACGGACGGGGACTGAAGCTTTCTTT. This encodes CASSQRTGTEAFF.